Described below is a single T cell receptor beta chain sequence and its context. Its antigen is as yet unknown. V shed 0 bases and J shed 0 bases, with 7 bases lying between them. From germline, CDR1 is SGHRS and CDR2 YFSETQ. CDR3 length: 16 amino acids. The data were taken from a study of beta chain features in type 1 diabetes. About the research overall: Examined across all samples were about 110,000,000 sorted cells. Findings and limits, study-wide: Any HLA type influence on TCRB rearrangement was left unresolved here. There was a moderate but significant shortening of TCRB CDR3s in all four CD4+ subsets of Type 1 diabetes patients.

Expressed TCRB transcripts were sequenced after all isolated RNA was converted to cDNA. Assay used: immunoSEQ multiplex PCR; TCRdb lists only in-frame clones, some missing. The repertoire includes a few hundred thousand clones, 10% to 15% of them detected once, and 0.0095% to 0.013% sits in the top ten. The J gene is TRBJ2-6, the V gene TRBV5-1; TRBD2 is a possible D gene (5 bases). This clonotype originated in a woman under 30 with type 1 diabetes. The sequencing sample was made of naive CD4+ T cells from blood. The CDR3 nucleotides read TGCGCCAGCAGCTTGGACGGGAACTCTGGGGCCAACGTCCTGACTTTC. It specifies CASSLDGNSGANVLTF.